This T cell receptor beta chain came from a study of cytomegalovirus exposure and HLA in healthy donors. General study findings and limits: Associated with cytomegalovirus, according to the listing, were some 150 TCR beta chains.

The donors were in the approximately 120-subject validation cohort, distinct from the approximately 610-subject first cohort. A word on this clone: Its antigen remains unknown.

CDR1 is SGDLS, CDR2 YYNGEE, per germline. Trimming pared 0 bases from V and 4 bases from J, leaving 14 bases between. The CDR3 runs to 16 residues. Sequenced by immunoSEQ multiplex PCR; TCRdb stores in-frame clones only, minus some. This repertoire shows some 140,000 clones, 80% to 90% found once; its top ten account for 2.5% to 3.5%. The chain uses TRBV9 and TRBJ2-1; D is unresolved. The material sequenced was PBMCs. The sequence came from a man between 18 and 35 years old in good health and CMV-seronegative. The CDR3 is CASSVGIIAAYNEQFF. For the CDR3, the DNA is TGTGCCAGCAGCGTAGGGATTATTGCGGCATACAATGAGCAGTTCTTC. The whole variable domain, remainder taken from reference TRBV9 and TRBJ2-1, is DSGVTQTPKHLITATGQRVTLRCSPRSGDLSVYWYQQSLDQGLQFLIQYYNGEERAKGNILERFSAQQFPDLHSELNLSSLELGDSALYFCASSVGIIAAYNEQFFGPGTRLTVL.